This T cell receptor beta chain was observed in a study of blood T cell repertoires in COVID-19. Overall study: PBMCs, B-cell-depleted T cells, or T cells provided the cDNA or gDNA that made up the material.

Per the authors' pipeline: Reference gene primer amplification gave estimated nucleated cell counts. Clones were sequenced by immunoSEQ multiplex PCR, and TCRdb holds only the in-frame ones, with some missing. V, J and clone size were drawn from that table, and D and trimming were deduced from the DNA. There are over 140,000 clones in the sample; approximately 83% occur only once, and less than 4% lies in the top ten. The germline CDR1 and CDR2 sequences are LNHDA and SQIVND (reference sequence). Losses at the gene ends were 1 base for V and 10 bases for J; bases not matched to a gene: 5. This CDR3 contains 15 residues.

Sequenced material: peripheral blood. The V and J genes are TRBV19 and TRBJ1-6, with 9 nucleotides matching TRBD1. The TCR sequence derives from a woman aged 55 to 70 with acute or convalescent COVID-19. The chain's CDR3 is CASSIATGGGSPLHF. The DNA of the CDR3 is TGTGCCAGTAGTATAGCTACAGGGGGCGGCTCACCCCTCCACTTT.